Below, 3 T cell receptor beta chains from the same sample are listed, as sequenced in a study of CD8 T cells in Susac syndrome. cDNA came from about 0.5 to 1 ug RNA primed by random hexamers. MiXCR, applied by TCRdb to the immunoSEQ multiplex PCR reads, yields one record per CDR3 protein. The data contain fewer than 80,000 distinct CDR3 sequences, roughly 95% of them singletons. The sequenced sample was CD8+ T cells from PBMCs. These receptors all come from a human donor with Susac syndrome.

V and J are TRBV20-1 and TRBJ1-1, with D hard to call. Germline assignment: CDR1 DFQATT and CDR2 SNEGSKA (reference sequence). The CDR3 totals 14 residues. The ends were cut back, 1 base at V and 3 bases at J, with 12 bases in the middle. CDR3 DNA sequence: TGCAGTGCTAGAGGTACCTCCGGGGACACTGAAGCTTTCTTT. Encoded protein: CSARGTSGDTEAFF.

The chain uses TRBV7-2 and TRBJ2-7; D unclear. This CDR3 contains 14 residues. The V gene's germline CDR1 is SGHTA and CDR2 FQGNSA. Trimming removed 1 base at V and 4 bases at J, with 11 bases between. The CDR3 spells CASSLDPGRYEQYF. CDR3 sequence (DNA): TGTGCCAGCAGCTTAGATCCAGGTCGATACGAGCAGTACTTC. Together with reference TRBV7-2 and TRBJ2-7, the CDR3 gives the full variable domain: GAGVSQSPSNKVTEKGKDVELRCDPISGHTALYWYRQSLGQGLEFLIYFQGNSAPDKSGLPSDRFSAERTGGSVSTLTIQRTQQEDSAVYLCASSLDPGRYEQYFGPGTRLTVT.

The V and J genes are TRBV7-3 and TRBJ2-5; the D gene is possibly TRBD2 (6 bases). The CDR3 spans 14 residues. The germline V gene encodes CDR1 SGHTA and CDR2 FQGTGA. Trimming took 5 bases from V and 4 from J, leaving 14 bases between them. The CDR3: CASSNTGGVETQYF. In DNA form, the CDR3 reads TGTGCCAGCAGCAACACAGGAGGGGTAGAGACCCAGTACTTC.